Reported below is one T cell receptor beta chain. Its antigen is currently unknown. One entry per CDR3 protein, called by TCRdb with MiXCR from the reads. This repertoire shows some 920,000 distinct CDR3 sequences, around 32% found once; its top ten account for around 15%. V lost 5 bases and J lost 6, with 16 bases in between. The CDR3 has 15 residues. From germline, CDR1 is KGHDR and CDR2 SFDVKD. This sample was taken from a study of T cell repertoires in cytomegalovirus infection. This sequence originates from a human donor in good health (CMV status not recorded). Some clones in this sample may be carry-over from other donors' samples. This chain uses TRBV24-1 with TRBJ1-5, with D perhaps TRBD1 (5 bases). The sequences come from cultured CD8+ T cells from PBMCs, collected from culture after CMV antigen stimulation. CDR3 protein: CATSAQGDPRQPQHF. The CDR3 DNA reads TGTGCCACCAGTGCCCAAGGGGACCCCCGTCAGCCCCAGCATTTT.